The 11 T cell receptor beta chains in this list originate from one sample, sequenced in a study of T cells in Graves' hyperthyroidism and ophthalmopathy. Authors of the study amplified TCR beta CDR3 regions from RNA transcripts. The HTBI primer set drove a first-round RT-PCR of the TCR CDR3. TCRdb fed the multiplex PCR reads into MiXCR, producing one record per CDR3 protein. The sample holds 500,000 to 600,000 distinct CDR3 sequences, over 15% seen once. Source material: blood. Receptors were obtained from a young woman with Graves' hyperthyroidism.

This clonotype was recorded many times. The V and J genes are TRBV7-2 and TRBJ2-3; TRBD1 matches 7 bases. The CDR3 is 12 residues long. Germline values: CDR1 SGHTA, CDR2 FQGNSA. V shed 5 bases, J shed 7 bases, and the junction held 3 bases outside the gene matches. This CDR3 reads CASSEQGNTQYF. In nucleotides, the CDR3 is TGTGCCAGCAGCGAACAGGGGAATACGCAGTATTTT.

This clonotype was found many times. V gene TRBV2 combines with J gene TRBJ2-3; 10 bases map to TRBD2. Germline V gives CDR1 SNHLY, CDR2 FYNNEI. V dropped 4 bases and J dropped 5; count of bases not matched to a gene: 12. The CDR3 is 17 residues long. CDR3 sequence (DNA): TGTGCCAGCAGTGTATTGCAAGCGGGGGGGCAGGTAGATACGCAGTATTTT. Amino acid sequence: CASSVLQAGGQVDTQYF.

This chain uses TRBV7-9 with TRBJ1-1; D is perhaps TRBD1 (5 bases). This CDR3 has 12 amino acids. Trimming pared 10 bases from V and 0 bases from J, leaving 9 bases between. Per the germline V gene, CDR1 is SEHNR and CDR2 is FQNEAQ (reference sequence). The CDR3 DNA is TGTGCCATCAAGACAGTGAACACTGAAGCTTTCTTT. Translating gives CAIKTVNTEAFF.

This clonotype was seen ten or more times. The genes are TRBV12-3 or TRBV12-4 and TRBJ2-7; 8 bases align to TRBD1. With 3 bases clipped from V and 3 bases from J, the junction kept 4 bases outside the gene matches. CDR3 length equals 14 residues. The CDR3 DNA follows: TGTGCCAGCAGTTTGCTCGGACAGGGCTACGAGCAGTACTTC. It translates to CASSLLGQGYEQYF.

This clonotype showed up just a few times. DNA for the CDR3: TGTGCCAGCAGCGTAGGAGTGCTGAGCTCCTACGAGCAGTACTTC. This codes for CASSVGVLSSYEQYF. V usage is TRBV9 and J usage is TRBJ2-7; the D is unclear. V lost 0 bases to trimming and J lost 0 bases, with 10 bases between them. Per germline, CDR1 SGDLS and CDR2 YYNGEE. The CDR3 sequence is 15 residues long.

This clonotype was observed a handful of times. The chain employs TRBV15 and TRBJ1-6; D is unresolved. This CDR3 has 17 residues. The germline V gene has CDR1 LNHNV and CDR2 YYDKDF (reference sequence). V was cut by 5 bases and J by 0 bases, with 14 bases left in between. CDR3 amino acids: CATSGRRASSYNSPLHF. CDR3 in DNA: TGTGCCACCAGCGGCCGCCGGGCGAGCTCCTATAATTCACCCCTCCACTTT.

This clonotype was found many times. The rearrangement joins TRBV7-8 to TRBJ2-7; possible D gene TRBD2, 5 bases. CDR3 length: 14 amino acids. V lost 5 bases to trimming and J lost 7 bases, with 18 bases between them. Germline CDR1 SGHVS, CDR2 FQNEAQ. CDR3 sequence reads: CASSTRGVGLEQYF. The DNA for the CDR3 is TGTGCCAGCAGCACCCGGGGAGTGGGGTTGGAGCAGTACTTC.

This clonotype was counted ten times or more. The V call is TRBV7-9, the J call TRBJ1-2; TRBD1 is a possible D gene (5 bases). Trimming removed 10 bases at V and 1 base at J, with 16 bases between. This CDR3 comprises 14 residues. Germline V gene data show CDR1 as SEHNR and CDR2 as FQNEAQ (reference sequence). The CDR3 is CAIRVGGNNYGYTF. For the CDR3, the DNA is TGTGCCATCCGCGTTGGGGGGAATAACTATGGCTACACCTTC. Based on the CDR3 plus reference TRBV7-9 and TRBJ1-2, the full variable domain is DTGVSQNPRHKITKRGQNVTFRCDPISEHNRLYWYRQTLGQGPEFLTYFQNEAQLEKSRLLSDRFSAERPKGSFSTLEIQRTEQGDSAMYLCAIRVGGNNYGYTFGSGTRLTVV.

As concerns this clonotype: One end of the junction does not line up with germline, which may come from a read error. The rearrangement uses TRBV4-1 and TRBJ2-7; 11 bases map to TRBD2. The CDR3 contains 14 residues. Germline V gene data show CDR1 as MGHRA and CDR2 as YSYEKL. As DNA, the CDR3 is TGTGCCAGCAGCGGGACTAGCGGTACCTACGAGCAGTACTTC. Its translation is CASSGTSGTYEQYF.

This clonotype was seen repeatedly, ten times or more. This chain links TRBV5-1 with TRBJ2-7; 7 bases line up with TRBD2. Losses at the gene ends were 1 base for V and 0 bases for J; bases not matched to a gene: 4. Germline V gives CDR1 SGHRS, CDR2 YFSETQ. The CDR3 runs to 15 residues. For the CDR3, the DNA is TGCGCCAGCAGCTTGTGGGGGGGAAGCTCCTACGAGCAGTACTTC. Encoded protein: CASSLWGGSSYEQYF.

This chain connects TRBV12-3 or TRBV12-4 to TRBJ2-7; tentative D call: TRBD2 (6 bases). V lost 5 bases and J lost 0, with 17 bases in between. The CDR3 is 16 amino acids. The CDR3 region is CASSAGMFGSSYEQYF. The CDR3 nucleotides are TGTGCCAGCAGTGCTGGGATGTTCGGGAGCTCCTACGAGCAGTACTTC.